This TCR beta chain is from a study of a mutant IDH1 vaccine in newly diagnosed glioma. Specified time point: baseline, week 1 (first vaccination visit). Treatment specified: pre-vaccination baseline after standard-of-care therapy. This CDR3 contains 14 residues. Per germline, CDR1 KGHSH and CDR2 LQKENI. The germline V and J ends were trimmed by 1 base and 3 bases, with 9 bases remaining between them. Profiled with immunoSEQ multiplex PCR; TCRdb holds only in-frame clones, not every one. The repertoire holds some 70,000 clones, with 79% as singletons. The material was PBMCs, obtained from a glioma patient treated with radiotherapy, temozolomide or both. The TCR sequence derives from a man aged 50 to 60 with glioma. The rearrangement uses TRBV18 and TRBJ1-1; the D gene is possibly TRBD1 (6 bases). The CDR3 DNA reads TGTGCCAGCTCACCACGGGAGGGGGACACTGAAGCTTTCTTT. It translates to CASSPREGDTEAFF. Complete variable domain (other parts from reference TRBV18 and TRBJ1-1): NAGVMQNPRHLVRRRGQEARLRCSPMKGHSHVYWYRQLPEEGLKFMVYLQKENIIDESGMPKERFSAEFPKEGPSILRIQQVVRGDSAAYFCASSPREGDTEAFFGQGTRLTVV.